These T cell receptor beta chains were read from a single sample in a study of T cell repertoires in cytomegalovirus infection. No antigen is known for these receptors. One entry per CDR3 protein results from TCRdb running MiXCR on the reads. The sample lists a few hundred thousand distinct CDR3 sequences, about 40% occurring once. The source material was cultured PBMCs, sampled from culture after CMV antigen stimulation. The source is a human donor in good health (CMV status not recorded). Some clones in this sample may be carry-over from other donors' samples. CDR3s include the opening cysteine and the closing phenylalanine or tryptophan. Fields, in order: V gene, clone size, J gene, D gene, CDR3 DNA, CDR3 protein. The D gene is left open where the match is weak. Expanded clones are given a class, and other clones once, few, many or no size at all.

v_call: TRBV7-2
clone_size: many
j_call: TRBJ2-5
d_call: TRBD1
cdr3_nt: TGTGCCAGCAGCCCTCGACAGGGAAAATGGGAGACCCAGTACTTC
cdr3_aa: CASSPRQGKWETQYF

v_call: TRBV20-1
clone_size: -
j_call: TRBJ1-3
d_call: -
cdr3_nt: TGCAGTGCTAGAGAGGCCACTGGAAACACCATATATTTT
cdr3_aa: CSAREATGNTIYF

v_call: TRBV7-8
clone_size: many
j_call: TRBJ1-4
d_call: -
cdr3_nt: TGTGCCAGCAGCTTGACCCCGCTGGGGCGGGACGAAAAACTGTTTTTT
cdr3_aa: CASSLTPLGRDEKLFF

v_call: TRBV4-3
clone_size: -
j_call: TRBJ1-2
d_call: TRBD1
cdr3_nt: TGCGCCAGCAGCCAGATGACAGGGGGTGGCTATGGCTACACCTTC
cdr3_aa: CASSQMTGGGYGYTF

v_call: TRBV4-1
clone_size: -
j_call: TRBJ1-5
d_call: -
cdr3_nt: TGCGCCAGCGCGCAGATGGTCGATCAGCCCCAGCATTTT
cdr3_aa: CASAQMVDQPQHF

v_call: TRBV7-8
clone_size: -
j_call: TRBJ2-5
d_call: -
cdr3_nt: TGTGCCAGCAGCTTAAGAGGAAAACAAGAGACCCAGTACTTC
cdr3_aa: CASSLRGKQETQYF

v_call: TRBV20-1
clone_size: few
j_call: TRBJ2-1
d_call: TRBD2
cdr3_nt: TGCAGTGCTTCCTATGTAAAACGGGGGGGCAGCTACAATGAGCAGTTCTTC
cdr3_aa: CSASYVKRGGSYNEQFF

v_call: TRBV20-1
clone_size: once
j_call: TRBJ2-7
d_call: TRBD1
cdr3_nt: TGCAGTGCTAGAGATTGGGGGACAGGGAGCTACGAGCAGTACTTC
cdr3_aa: CSARDWGTGSYEQYF

v_call: TRBV11-2
clone_size: -
j_call: TRBJ1-1
d_call: -
cdr3_nt: TGTGCCAGCAGCCCCCCGGGGGAAGGAGCCACTGAAGCTTTCTTT
cdr3_aa: CASSPPGEGATEAFF

v_call: TRBV15
clone_size: -
j_call: TRBJ2-5
d_call: -
cdr3_nt: TGTGCCACCAGCTCCCTGGCGGAGCTAGAGACCCAGTACTTC
cdr3_aa: CATSSLAELETQYF

v_call: TRBV7-9
clone_size: many
j_call: TRBJ2-2
d_call: -
cdr3_nt: TGTGCCAGCAGCTTACATGGCACATACACCGGGGAGCTGTTTTTT
cdr3_aa: CASSLHGTYTGELFF

v_call: TRBV7-2
clone_size: many
j_call: TRBJ2-1
d_call: TRBD2
cdr3_nt: TGTGCCAGCAGCCCGGGACTAGCGGTTTACAATGAGCAGTTCTTC
cdr3_aa: CASSPGLAVYNEQFF

v_call: TRBV7-2
clone_size: -
j_call: TRBJ2-7
d_call: TRBD2
cdr3_nt: TGTGCCAGCAGCTTAGGTCGTGGCGGGAGGACTACCTACGAGCAGTACTTC
cdr3_aa: CASSLGRGGRTTYEQYF

v_call: TRBV7-8
clone_size: -
j_call: TRBJ2-3
d_call: -
cdr3_nt: TGTGCCAGCAGCCTCCGGACTAACCGGGATACGCAGTATTTT
cdr3_aa: CASSLRTNRDTQYF

v_call: TRBV6-5
clone_size: few
j_call: TRBJ1-4
d_call: -
cdr3_nt: TGTGCCAGCAGTTATAGGAGCTCAACTAATGAAAAACTGTTTTTT
cdr3_aa: CASSYRSSTNEKLFF

v_call: TRBV7-2
clone_size: -
j_call: TRBJ2-4
d_call: TRBD2
cdr3_nt: TGTGCCAGCAGCTTAGCTAGCGGCGGGGGGAACATTCAGTACTTC
cdr3_aa: CASSLASGGGNIQYF

v_call: TRBV7-2
clone_size: few
j_call: TRBJ2-5
d_call: -
cdr3_nt: TGTGCCAGCAGCTTACTGGGAGCGGAGACCCAGTACTTC
cdr3_aa: CASSLLGAETQYF